These 19 T cell receptor beta chains share one sample of origin, sequenced in a study of regulatory T cells in long-lasting Graves disease. Arm-PCR of CDR3 regions and iRepertoire HTBI primers were used to build TCR beta libraries. One entry per CDR3 protein results from TCRdb running MiXCR on the multiplex PCR reads. The sample has approximately 540,000 distinct CDR3 sequences, around 11% seen once. Time point described: newly diagnosed GD, antithyroid drugs for less than 3 months. RNA from PBMCs was the source of the TCR library. The same sample was also used in a study of T cells in Graves' hyperthyroidism and ophthalmopathy.

Sequenced material: peripheral blood mononuclear cells (PBMCs), taken at new diagnosis, from a patient treated with antithyroid drugs. The receptors originated from a woman in her thirties with Graves disease.

This clonotype was detected ten times or more. V gene TRBV7-9 combines with J gene TRBJ1-1, with 7 bases fitting TRBD1. This CDR3 has 16 amino acids. V was pared by 5 bases and J by 0 bases, with 9 bases of the junction left unmatched. The germline CDR1 and CDR2 sequences are SEHNR and FQNEAQ (reference sequence). This CDR3 is CASSRLPTGMNTEAFF. CDR3 in DNA: TGTGCCAGCAGCCGACTACCGACAGGGATGAACACTGAAGCTTTCTTT. The whole variable domain, remainder taken from reference TRBV7-9 and TRBJ1-1, is DTGVSQNPRHKITKRGQNVTFRCDPISEHNRLYWYRQTLGQGPEFLTYFQNEAQLEKSRLLSDRFSAERPKGSFSTLEIQRTEQGDSAMYLCASSRLPTGMNTEAFFGQGTRLTVV.

This clonotype was seen just once. The rearrangement joins TRBV11-3 to TRBJ2-5; D call uncertain. Germline lookup yields CDR1 SGHNT and CDR2 YENEEA. The CDR3 is 14 amino acids. V was cut by 7 bases and J by 2 bases, with 14 bases left in between. This CDR3 is CASNALDEQETQYF. The DNA of the CDR3 is TGTGCCAGCAACGCCTTAGACGAACAAGAGACCCAGTACTTC.

This clonotype showed up many times. The chain has TRBV27 and TRBJ1-3; D might be TRBD1 (5 bases). The V end was cut by 6 bases, the J end by 5 bases, with 11 bases between. The CDR3 sequence is 13 residues long. Germline CDR1 reads MNHEY; CDR2 reads SMNVEV (reference sequence). The CDR3, as DNA: TGTGCCAGCAGGGCGGGGGACCGAAACACCATATATTTT. Residues: CASRAGDRNTIYF.

This clonotype was detected ten times or more. The CDR3 DNA reads TGTGCCAGCAGTTTACAGGGGGTCGACTATGGCTACACCTTC. Protein: CASSLQGVDYGYTF. The chain recombines TRBV12-3 or TRBV12-4 with TRBJ1-2, with 7 nucleotides matching TRBD1. Trimming cost V 2 bases and J 3 bases; bases outside gene matches: 3. The CDR3 has 14 residues.

This clonotype has ten or more counts. The gene calls are TRBV5-1 and TRBJ1-1; the D is unclear. Germline V gives CDR1 SGHRS, CDR2 YFSETQ. V gave up 3 bases and J gave up 6 bases, with 12 bases separating them. The CDR3 spans 13 residues. The chain's CDR3 is CASSSQPRAEAFF. The DNA for the CDR3 is TGCGCCAGCAGCTCCCAACCCCGGGCTGAAGCTTTCTTT.

This clonotype was observed at least ten times. The V and J genes are TRBV7-2 and TRBJ1-1; D is undetermined. V lost 8 bases and J lost 7, with 11 bases in between. Germline V gene data show CDR1 as SGHTA and CDR2 as FQGNSA. The CDR3 loop spans 11 amino acids. The CDR3 DNA reads as TGTGCCAGCCTAGCTTTTTATGAAGCTTTCTTT. It translates to CASLAFYEAFF.

The chain recombines TRBV6-1 with TRBJ2-3; no clear D. Trimming cost V 5 bases and J 2 bases, with 11 bases left between them. The CDR3 totals 14 residues. In germline, CDR1 is MNHNS, CDR2 SASEGT. The CDR3 sequence is CASSLDPLTDTQYF. In nucleotides, the CDR3 is TGTGCCAGCAGTCTGGACCCCCTCACAGATACGCAGTATTTT.

This clonotype was detected ten times or more. This rearrangement joins TRBV6-5 to TRBJ1-1, with D unresolved. This CDR3 has 14 amino acids. Germline values: CDR1 MNHEY, CDR2 SVGAGI. With 4 bases removed from V and 0 bases from J, the gap between germline ends came to 9 bases. For the CDR3, the DNA is TGTGCCAGCAGTTCGGTCGTCCTGAACACTGAAGCTTTCTTT. Translating gives CASSSVVLNTEAFF.

This clonotype was observed a handful of times. This chain joins TRBV15 and TRBJ2-7, with TRBD2 matching over 7 bases. J was trimmed by 0 bases and V by 5 bases; bases with no gene match: 4. The CDR3 length is 14 residues. Germline V lookup: CDR1 LNHNV, CDR2 YYDKDF (reference sequence). CDR3 nucleotide sequence: TGTGCCACCAGCGGGAGGGCTTTCTCCTACGAGCAGTACTTC. Translating gives CATSGRAFSYEQYF.

This clonotype was counted ten times or more. V is TRBV28 and J is TRBJ2-3; D gene unclear. The germline V and J ends were trimmed by 6 bases and 2 bases, with 15 bases remaining between them. CDR3 length: 15 residues. Germline values: CDR1 MDHEN, CDR2 SYDVKM. In nucleotides, the CDR3 is TGTGCCAGCAGCCTATATCGAAGGTCCACAGATACGCAGTATTTT. Its translation is CASSLYRRSTDTQYF. Based on the CDR3 plus reference TRBV28 and TRBJ2-3, the full variable domain is DVKVTQSSRYLVKRTGEKVFLECVQDMDHENMFWYRQDPGLGLRLIYFSYDVKMKEKGDIPEGYSVSREKKERFSLILESASTNQTSMYLCASSLYRRSTDTQYFGPGTRLTVL.

Many counts were recorded for this clonotype. The chain employs TRBV10-3 and TRBJ2-1; 7 bases match TRBD2. This CDR3 region has 17 residues. With 0 bases clipped from V and 3 bases from J, the junction kept 8 bases outside the gene matches. The germline V gene has CDR1 ENHRY and CDR2 SYGVKD. The CDR3 loop is CAISESMASGDYNEQFF. CDR3 coding DNA: TGTGCCATCAGTGAGTCGATGGCCAGCGGGGACTACAATGAGCAGTTCTTC.

This clonotype was found a few times. The J gene is TRBJ2-1, the V gene TRBV6-2 or TRBV6-3, with 7 bases that match TRBD1. The CDR3 runs 16 residues. V shed 5 bases, J shed 4 bases, and the junction held 11 bases outside the gene matches. Germline-derived CDR1 and CDR2 are MNHEY and SVGEGT. CDR3 amino acids: CASSEQGWLRYNEQFF. CDR3 nucleotides: TGTGCCAGCAGTGAACAGGGGTGGCTACGTTACAATGAGCAGTTCTTC.

This clonotype has ten or more counts. The chain is built from TRBV28 and TRBJ2-7; 15 bases map to TRBD2. In germline, CDR1 is MDHEN, CDR2 SYDVKM. J was trimmed by 0 bases and V by 3 bases; bases with no gene match: 9. This CDR3 is 19 amino acids long. This CDR3 is CASSFFGLAGGHFSYEQYF. DNA for the CDR3: TGTGCCAGCAGTTTTTTCGGACTAGCGGGAGGGCACTTCTCCTACGAGCAGTACTTC.

The sample holds a few counts of this clonotype. The rearrangement joins TRBV15 to TRBJ1-4; TRBD1 might be the D (5 bases). This CDR3 is built from 17 residues. V lost 3 bases and J 1 base, leaving 15 bases between the germline ends. Germline values: CDR1 LNHNV, CDR2 YYDKDF (reference sequence). The CDR3 here is CATSRWGGIRTNEKLFF. DNA of the CDR3: TGTGCCACCAGCAGGTGGGGGGGGATAAGAACTAATGAAAAACTGTTTTTT.

This clonotype occurred many times. V and J are TRBV27 and TRBJ2-3; D is unresolved. This CDR3 spans 14 amino acids. Trimming removed 7 bases at V and 1 base at J, with 12 bases between. Germline CDR1 reads MNHEY; CDR2 reads SMNVEV (reference sequence). Here the CDR3 reads CASNNWGGTDTQYF. CDR3 sequence (DNA): TGTGCCAGCAATAATTGGGGTGGCACAGATACGCAGTATTTT.

There are many counts of this clonotype. The chain couples TRBV18 to TRBJ2-1, with D perhaps TRBD1 (5 bases). Trimming left V 3 bases short and J 3 bases short, with 12 bases between. Germline assignment: CDR1 KGHSH and CDR2 LQKENI. The CDR3 length is 15 residues. The CDR3 DNA sequence: TGTGCCAGCTCACCCTTAGGACAACTCTACAATGAGCAGTTCTTC. Amino acid sequence: CASSPLGQLYNEQFF.

This clonotype was detected many times. The J gene is TRBJ2-7, the V gene TRBV28; D gene ambiguous. Germline-derived CDR1 and CDR2 are MDHEN and SYDVKM. The CDR3 is made up of 12 amino acids. The germline V and J ends were trimmed by 6 bases and 4 bases, with 10 bases remaining between them. The CDR3 is CASRLSPYEQYF. CDR3 DNA: TGTGCCAGCAGGCTCTCCCCTTACGAGCAGTACTTC.

This clonotype was seen repeatedly, ten times or more. The chain uses TRBV19 and TRBJ1-5; tentatively, D is TRBD1 (5 bases). V was shortened by 5 bases and J by 6 bases, with 17 bases between the two germline ends. CDR3 size: 15 residues. The V gene's germline CDR1 is LNHDA and CDR2 SQIVND (reference sequence). CDR3 amino acids: CASSARGGESQPQHF. The CDR3 nucleotides read TGTGCCAGTAGTGCCCGGGGGGGGGAAAGTCAGCCCCAGCATTTT.

In its sample, this clonotype was seen many times. The chain carries TRBV5-4 and TRBJ2-3; D gene unclear. Per germline, CDR1 SGHNT and CDR2 YYREEE (reference sequence). Trimming cost V 1 base and J 2 bases, with 11 bases left between them. The CDR3 sequence is 15 residues long. The CDR3 DNA reads as TGTGCCAGCAGCTTGCTACAGACCCACACAGATACGCAGTATTTT. As protein: CASSLLQTHTDTQYF.